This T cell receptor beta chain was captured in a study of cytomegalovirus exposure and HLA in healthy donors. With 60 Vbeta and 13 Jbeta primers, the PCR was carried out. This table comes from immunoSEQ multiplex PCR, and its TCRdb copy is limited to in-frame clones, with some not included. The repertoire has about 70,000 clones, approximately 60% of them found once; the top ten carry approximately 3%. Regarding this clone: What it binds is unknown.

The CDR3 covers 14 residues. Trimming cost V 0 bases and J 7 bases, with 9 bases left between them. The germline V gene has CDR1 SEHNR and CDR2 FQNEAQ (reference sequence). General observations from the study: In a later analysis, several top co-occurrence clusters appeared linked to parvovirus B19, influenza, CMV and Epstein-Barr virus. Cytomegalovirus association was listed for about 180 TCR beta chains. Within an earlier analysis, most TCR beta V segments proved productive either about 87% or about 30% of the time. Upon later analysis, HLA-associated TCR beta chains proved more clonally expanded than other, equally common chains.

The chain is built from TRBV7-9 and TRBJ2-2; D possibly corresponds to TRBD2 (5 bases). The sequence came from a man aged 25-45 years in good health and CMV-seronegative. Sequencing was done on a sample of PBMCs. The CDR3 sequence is CASSLAPSHGELFF. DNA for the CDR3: TGTGCCAGCAGCTTAGCGCCTAGCCACGGGGAGCTGTTTTTT. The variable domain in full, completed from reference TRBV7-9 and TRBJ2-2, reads DTGVSQNPRHKITKRGQNVTFRCDPISEHNRLYWYRQTLGQGPEFLTYFQNEAQLEKSRLLSDRFSAERPKGSFSTLEIQRTEQGDSAMYLCASSLAPSHGELFFGEGSRLTVL.